This entry lists 25 T cell receptor beta chains sequenced from one sample in a study of shared clonotypes between healthy human individuals. Libraries were prepared by immunoSEQ multiplex PCR; TCRdb keeps only in-frame clonotypes and omits some of them. The sample shows 2 million to 2.5 million clones, almost 96% of them seen only once. The source material was naive CD4+ T cells sorted from blood. Subset defined: CD45RA+ positively selected. These receptors were collected from a man aged 18 to 30 in good health.

CDR3 nucleotide sequence: TGTGCCAGCATTGACAGGGATCTGGGCAATCAGCCCCAGCATTTT. Its translation: CASIDRDLGNQPQHF. The chain employs TRBV6-1 and TRBJ1-5; 7 positions match TRBD1. There are 15 residues in the CDR3. Germline V gene data show CDR1 as MNHNS and CDR2 as SASEGT. Unmatched junction bases numbered 8, after V lost 7 bases and J lost 2 bases.

The chain joins TRBV4-1 to TRBJ2-1; D remains ambiguous. The CDR3 sequence is 16 residues long. Trimming removed 1 base from V and 2 bases from J, with 12 bases in between. Germline-derived CDR1 and CDR2 are MGHRA and YSYEKL. CDR3 DNA sequence: TGCGCCAGCAGCCAAGGGAGAGCGAAAACCTACAATGAGCAGTTCTTC. This translates into CASSQGRAKTYNEQFF.

J is TRBJ1-1 and V is TRBV6-5, with D maybe TRBD1 (5 bases). Germline V gene data show CDR1 as MNHEY and CDR2 as SVGAGI. The length of the CDR3 is 15 residues. V gave up 6 bases and J gave up 1 base, with 15 bases separating them. The CDR3 coding sequence is TGTGCCAGCAGACCCGACAGAGTAAGGAACACTGAAGCTTTCTTT. It specifies CASRPDRVRNTEAFF.

The genes are TRBV30 and TRBJ1-4; D might be TRBD1 (6 bases). CDR1 and CDR2 (germline): GTSNPN, SVGIG (reference sequence). This CDR3 spans 14 amino acids. Deletions cut 1 base from V and 4 bases from J, with 10 bases between. The CDR3 region has the DNA TGTGCCTGGAGTGGAGGGGGGGTTAATGAAAAACTGTTTTTT. Translation: CAWSGGGVNEKLFF.

J is TRBJ2-2 and V is TRBV4-1; the D gene could be TRBD1 or TRBD2 (5 bases each). V was pared by 1 base and J by 0 bases, with 18 bases between. This CDR3 has 19 residues. Germline values: CDR1 MGHRA, CDR2 YSYEKL. CDR3 sequence: CASSQGGGQGPTNTGELFF. The CDR3 DNA reads as TGCGCCAGCAGCCAAGGCGGCGGGCAGGGCCCTACGAACACCGGGGAGCTGTTTTTT.

This rearrangement joins TRBV6-6 to TRBJ2-1; D perhaps matches TRBD1 (5 bases). V lost 2 bases, J lost 5 bases, and 10 bases lay in between. Germline V gene data show CDR1 as MNHNY and CDR2 as SVGAGI (reference sequence). This CDR3 is 14 amino acids long. CDR3 sequence: CASSYPPDNNEQFF. The CDR3 DNA reads as TGTGCCAGCAGTTACCCGCCGGACAACAATGAGCAGTTCTTC.

This clone was found once. The genes are TRBV7-6 and TRBJ2-5; 8 nucleotides agree with TRBD1. Trimming at V came to 2 bases and at J to 1 base, leaving 3 bases not matched to a gene. Germline V gene data show CDR1 as SGHVS and CDR2 as FNYEAQ. The CDR3 covers 15 residues. This chain's CDR3 is CASSLYTGGQETQYF. Here the CDR3 DNA reads TGTGCCAGCAGCTTATATACAGGGGGCCAAGAGACCCAGTACTTC.

V usage is TRBV5-8 and J usage is TRBJ1-4; 7 bases are a match to TRBD1. This CDR3 region has 14 residues. Per germline, CDR1 SGHTS and CDR2 YDEGEE. V lost 4 bases, J lost 10 bases, and 10 bases stayed unmatched. The CDR3 DNA reads TGTGCCAGCAGCCAAACTGTAGGGGGCGGAAAACTGTTTTTT. Amino acid sequence: CASSQTVGGGKLFF.

Here the CDR3 DNA reads TGCGCCAGCAGCTACCTAGCGGGAGGGACCTACGAGCAGTACTTC. Its translation: CASSYLAGGTYEQYF. The chain combines TRBV5-1 with TRBJ2-7, with TRBD2 matching over 12 bases. CDR1 and CDR2 (germline): SGHRS, YFSETQ. The V gene end was trimmed by 3 bases and the J gene end by 2 bases; junction bases not matched to a gene: 3. CDR3 length: 15 residues.

The genes are TRBV25-1 and TRBJ1-2, with 12 bases lining up with TRBD1. Per the germline V gene, CDR1 is MGHDK and CDR2 is SYGVNS. Trimming at V came to 5 bases and at J to 8 bases, leaving 6 bases not matched to a gene. CDR3 length equals 14 residues. CDR3 nucleotide sequence: TGTGCCAGCAGTCCTACCGGGACAGGGGGCGGCTACACCTTC. It yields the protein CASSPTGTGGGYTF.

This chain uses TRBV19 with TRBJ2-6, with D uncertain. The V and J ends lost 7 bases and 4 bases respectively, with 14 bases between them. Germline V CDR1 and CDR2: LNHDA, SQIVND (reference sequence). CDR3 length: 15 residues. CDR3: CASTRTLDGANVLTF. Written as DNA, the CDR3 is TGTGCCAGTACCCGCACGCTGGACGGGGCCAACGTCCTGACTTTC.

Remarks on this clone: The identical CDR3 is also encoded by other nucleotide sequences in the sample. J is TRBJ1-6 and V is TRBV5-1; 11 bases fit TRBD1. The CDR3 is 14 amino acids. The germline gives CDR1 SGHRS, CDR2 YFSETQ. V lost 3 bases and J lost 9; bases outside the gene matches: 2. CDR3 DNA: TGCGCCAGCAGCTCCGGGACAGGGGGTTCACCCCTCCACTTT. It yields the protein CASSSGTGGSPLHF.

This chain's CDR3 is CASSSTSGSPGEQYF. The DNA for the CDR3 is TGCGCCAGCAGCTCGACTAGCGGGAGCCCAGGCGAGCAGTACTTC. This chain uses TRBV10-2 with TRBJ2-7; 12 bases align to TRBD2. V dropped 6 bases and J dropped 6; count of bases not matched to a gene: 9. CDR3 size: 15 residues. Germline V lookup: CDR1 WSHSY, CDR2 SAAADI.

This sequence joins TRBV9 and TRBJ2-6, with TRBD1 matching over 7 bases. Losses at the gene ends were 0 bases for V and 0 bases for J; bases not matched to a gene: 9. The CDR3 contains 19 residues. The germline gives CDR1 SGDLS, CDR2 YYNGEE. This CDR3 is CASSVGEQGSSSGANVLTF. CDR3 nucleotide sequence: TGTGCCAGCAGCGTAGGAGAACAGGGGTCAAGCTCTGGGGCCAACGTCCTGACTTTC.

This chain links TRBV2 with TRBJ2-2, with D unresolved. The CDR3 runs 14 residues. Germline CDR1 SNHLY, CDR2 FYNNEI. V gave up 7 bases and J gave up 1 base, with 10 bases separating them. CDR3 loop: CASMTEMNTGELFF. CDR3 nucleotide sequence: TGTGCCAGCATGACGGAAATGAACACCGGGGAGCTGTTTTTT.

The genes are TRBV6-5 and TRBJ1-2, with D possibly being TRBD1 (5 bases). CDR1 MNHEY and CDR2 SVGAGI come from the germline V gene. The CDR3 has 14 residues. Trimming stripped 6 bases from V and 4 bases from J, with 15 bases between. In DNA form, the CDR3 reads TGTGCCAGCAGGGGGGGGAGCGACTTCTATGGCTACACCTTC. Translated: CASRGGSDFYGYTF.

This chain links TRBV27 with TRBJ2-3; TRBD1 is a possible D gene (6 bases). This CDR3 comprises 16 residues. Germline V gives CDR1 MNHEY, CDR2 SMNVEV (reference sequence). The ends were cut back, 4 bases at V and 1 base at J, with 15 bases in the middle. Written as DNA, the CDR3 is TGTGCCAGCAGTTCTTTCAAGACAGGAGGCACAGATACGCAGTATTTT. This encodes CASSSFKTGGTDTQYF.

The chain links TRBV2 to TRBJ2-7; TRBD2 matches at 8 bases. Trimming at V came to 0 bases and at J to 3 bases, leaving 10 bases not matched to a gene. The CDR3 spans 17 residues. CDR1 and CDR2 from the germline V gene are SNHLY and FYNNEI. The CDR3 sequence: CASSEADTGLGYYEQYF. CDR3 bases: TGTGCCAGCAGTGAAGCTGATACGGGACTAGGCTACTACGAGCAGTACTTC.

The CDR3 spells CAIPPLERGYEQYF. The CDR3 region has the DNA TGTGCCATACCCCCGTTGGAACGGGGCTACGAGCAGTACTTC. This sequence joins TRBV28 and TRBJ2-7; D might be TRBD2 (5 bases). The CDR3 loop spans 14 amino acids. The V gene lost 10 bases and the J gene lost 3 bases, with 19 bases spanning the gap. CDR1 is MDHEN, CDR2 SYDVKM, per germline.

The chain links TRBV19 to TRBJ2-2; D is ambiguous. In germline, CDR1 is LNHDA, CDR2 SQIVND (reference sequence). This CDR3 is 16 amino acids long. The germline V and J ends were trimmed by 7 bases and 1 base, with 16 bases remaining between them. The CDR3 DNA reads as TGTGCCAGTACCAAAGCCTATTACCTGAACACCGGGGAGCTGTTTTTT. It specifies CASTKAYYLNTGELFF.

Points on this clone: The sample contains more than one DNA sequence encoding this CDR3. The V gene is TRBV30, the J gene TRBJ2-6, with D unresolved. CDR1 and CDR2 from the germline V gene are GTSNPN and SVGIG (reference sequence). The CDR3 consists of 13 residues. The V end was cut by 3 bases, the J end by 1 base, with 4 bases between. CDR3: CAWRQSGANVLTF. The CDR3 coding sequence is TGTGCCTGGAGACAATCTGGGGCCAACGTCCTGACTTTC. Full variable domain (missing parts from reference TRBV30 and TRBJ2-6): SQTIHQWPATLVQPVGSPLSLECTVEGTSNPNLYWYRQAAGRGLQLLFYSVGIGQISSEVPQNLSASRPQDRQFILSSKKLLLSDSGFYLCAWRQSGANVLTFGAGSRLTVL.

The chain joins TRBV11-2 to TRBJ1-3; the D gene is possibly TRBD1 (5 bases). Deletions cut 2 bases from V and 4 bases from J, with 12 bases between. The germline CDR1 and CDR2 sequences are SGHAT and FQNNGV. The CDR3 totals 15 residues. The CDR3 protein is CASSLTTGGGNTIYF. The CDR3 DNA sequence: TGTGCCAGCAGCTTAACGACGGGGGGAGGAAACACCATATATTTT.

The chain uses TRBV5-1 and TRBJ2-3; D is perhaps TRBD2 (6 bases). The CDR3 contains 18 residues. Germline loops: CDR1 SGHRS, CDR2 YFSETQ. The V gene lost 0 bases and the J gene lost 0 bases, with 17 bases spanning the gap. The CDR3 here is CASSLGKTSVPSTDTQYF. DNA for the CDR3: TGCGCCAGCAGCTTGGGGAAGACTAGTGTCCCTAGCACAGATACGCAGTATTTT.

The rearrangement links TRBV25-1 to TRBJ2-2; TRBD2 aligns across 11 bases. V shed 4 bases and J 4 bases; nucleotides not matched to a gene: 8. The V gene's germline CDR1 is MGHDK and CDR2 SYGVNS. The CDR3 runs to 17 residues. CDR3 in amino acids: CASSGVAGGPSTGELFF. As DNA, the CDR3 is TGTGCCAGCAGTGGGGTAGCGGGAGGGCCGAGCACCGGGGAGCTGTTTTTT.

The rearrangement joins TRBV10-2 to TRBJ1-1; D gene unclear. V lost 5 bases to trimming and J lost 1 base, with 8 bases between them. CDR3 length: 13 amino acids. Germline-derived CDR1 and CDR2 are WSHSY and SAAADI. The CDR3 region is CASSLTRNTEAFF. The CDR3 DNA reads TGCGCCAGCAGTCTAACAAGGAACACTGAAGCTTTCTTT.